The present TCR beta chain was sequenced within a study of beta chain features in type 1 diabetes. The V and J ends lost 4 bases and 4 bases respectively, with 5 bases between them. The CDR3 runs 12 residues. CDR1 is MNHEY, CDR2 SVGAGI, per germline. Study-level results: A moderate, significant TCRB CDR3 shortening appeared in type 1 diabetes across four CD4+ subsets.

The study reverse transcribed the entire isolated RNA, so it sequenced expressed TCRB transcripts. Clones were read by immunoSEQ multiplex PCR, and TCRdb kept only the in-frame ones, dropping some. The sample includes around 690,000 clones, around 11% of them seen just once. This clone has more than one count but fewer than ten. Its target is unknown. The sample holds other DNA sequences that translate to the same CDR3. This receptor was taken from a man aged 25 to 40 with type 1 diabetes. The sample was naive CD4+ T cells from blood. V is TRBV6-5 and J is TRBJ1-5; D call uncertain. For the CDR3, the DNA is TGTGCCAGCAGTTCACCGAATCAGCCCCAGCATTTT. It specifies CASSSPNQPQHF.